What follows are 13 T cell receptor beta chains derived from one specimen sequenced in a study of blood T cell repertoires in COVID-19. Profiling relied on immunoSEQ multiplex PCR, and the TCRdb table lists in-frame clones only, not all of them. The table lists approximately 40,000 clones, about 85% of them singletons. The sample comprised peripheral blood. These TCRs come from a human donor in a cohort sampled during active COVID-19.

This clone was found once. V is TRBV5-1 and J is TRBJ1-2, with TRBD1 identical over 7 bases. Trimming cost V 0 bases and J 7 bases; bases outside gene matches: 3. The CDR3 has 13 residues. Germline CDR1 and CDR2: SGHRS and YFSETQ. In DNA form, the CDR3 reads TGCGCCAGCAGCTTGGGACAGGGAGTTGGCTACACCTTC. Its protein product is CASSLGQGVGYTF.

In its sample, this clone was seen once. V is TRBV30 and J is TRBJ2-7; D gene unclear. The CDR3 is made up of 15 amino acids. Trimming removed 0 bases from V and 0 bases from J, with 12 bases in between. Per the germline V gene, CDR1 is GTSNPN and CDR2 is SVGIG (reference sequence). CDR3 amino acids: CAWSVKTESSYEQYF. As DNA, the CDR3 is TGTGCCTGGAGTGTAAAAACGGAGAGCTCCTACGAGCAGTACTTC.

As regards this clone: Other DNA sequences in this specimen translate into the identical CDR3. The chain uses TRBV6-5 and TRBJ2-3, with 9 bases that match TRBD1. The V segment lost 6 bases and the J segment 3 bases; nucleotides outside the gene matches: 4. CDR1 and CDR2 from the germline V gene are MNHEY and SVGAGI. CDR3 size: 14 residues. The CDR3 is CASSLGQGTDTQYF. CDR3 nucleotide sequence: TGTGCCAGCAGCCTGGGACAGGGAACAGATACGCAGTATTTT.

The chain joins TRBV10-3 to TRBJ2-7; 8 nucleotides line up with TRBD2. Germline V CDR1 and CDR2: ENHRY, SYGVKD. Trimming took 0 bases from V and 11 from J; bases not matched to a gene: 3. The CDR3 extends over 12 amino acids. The CDR3 here is CAISESGRGEYF. The CDR3 nucleotides are TGTGCCATCAGTGAGTCCGGGCGGGGGGAGTACTTC.

The table lists this clone with a few counts. This chain uses TRBV2 with TRBJ1-5, with D hard to call. Germline-derived CDR1 and CDR2 are SNHLY and FYNNEI. With 4 bases removed from V and 9 bases from J, the gap between germline ends came to 13 bases. This CDR3 region has 13 residues. CDR3 in DNA: TGTGCCAGCAGTGTCTCAGTCGAGGGGCCCCAGCATTTT. It encodes CASSVSVEGPQHF. The complete variable domain, with remaining parts taken from reference TRBV2 and TRBJ1-5, reads EPEVTQTPSHQVTQMGQEVILRCVPISNHLYFYWYRQILGQKVEFLVSFYNNEISEKSEIFDDQFSVERPDGSNFTLKIRSTKLEDSAMYFCASSVSVEGPQHFGDGTRLSIL.

This chain uses TRBV19 with TRBJ1-1; TRBD1 might be the D (6 bases). The CDR3 loop spans 14 amino acids. V shed 7 bases and J shed 2 bases, with 14 bases lying between them. CDR1 is LNHDA and CDR2 is SQIVND in the germline V gene (reference sequence). In DNA, the CDR3 is TGTGCCAGTACGGACGGGACAACTAACACTGAAGCTTTCTTT. Protein sequence: CASTDGTTNTEAFF.

CDR3 nucleotides: TGTGCCAGCAGTTTAGCGGCCACAGATACGCAGTATTTT. Its protein product is CASSLAATDTQYF. The gene calls are TRBV12-3 or TRBV12-4 and TRBJ2-3; D not certain. Trimming removed 0 bases from V and 2 bases from J, with 3 bases in between. This CDR3 is 13 amino acids long.

The chain carries TRBV7-3 and TRBJ2-2, with 7 bases lining up with TRBD1. The CDR3 extends over 15 amino acids. With V trimmed by 4 bases and J by 0 bases, 2 bases remained unmatched. Germline V gene lookup returns CDR1 SGHTA and CDR2 FQGTGA. CDR3 residues: CASSSTGANTGELFF. The CDR3 nucleotides read TGTGCCAGCAGCTCTACAGGGGCGAACACCGGGGAGCTGTTTTTT.

The chain couples TRBV6-6 to TRBJ1-1, with TRBD1 matching 7 bases. This CDR3 region has 14 residues. V shed 4 bases and J 5 bases; nucleotides not matched to a gene: 7. Germline lookup yields CDR1 MNHNY and CDR2 SVGAGI (reference sequence). CDR3 sequence (DNA): TGTGCCAGCAGTTTCGACAGGGTGGGGACTGAAGCTTTCTTT. Its translation: CASSFDRVGTEAFF.

A single count supports this clone. The chain uses TRBV29-1 and TRBJ2-1; D is unresolved. Germline CDR1 and CDR2: SQVTM and ANQGSEA. V was cut by 0 bases and J by 15 bases, with 12 bases left in between. The CDR3 contains 11 residues. The CDR3 bases are TGCAGCGTTGAAGATACCAGCGTGCGGTTCTTC. Translated: CSVEDTSVRFF.

V usage is TRBV2 and J usage is TRBJ1-2, with D possibly being TRBD1 (5 bases). Germline loops: CDR1 SNHLY, CDR2 FYNNEI. The CDR3 loop spans 13 amino acids. Trimming removed 5 bases at V and 4 bases at J, with 11 bases between. The CDR3 loop is CASSPDSIYGYTF. The CDR3 region has the DNA TGTGCCAGCAGTCCCGACAGTATCTATGGCTACACCTTC.

This chain uses TRBV10-1 with TRBJ1-6; D unresolved. The CDR3 runs 17 residues. Germline assignment: CDR1 WNHNN and CDR2 SYGVQD (reference sequence). Trimming removed 1 base from V and 0 bases from J, with 10 bases in between. The CDR3 sequence is CASSEFTPSSYNSPLHF. CDR3 sequence (DNA): TGCGCCAGCAGTGAGTTTACTCCTAGCTCCTATAATTCACCCCTCCACTTT.

The V call is TRBV15, the J call TRBJ2-7; 11 bases align to TRBD1. Germline V CDR1 and CDR2: LNHNV, YYDKDF (reference sequence). The CDR3 has 14 residues. V lost 3 bases, J lost 4 bases, and 2 bases stayed unmatched. The CDR3 loop is CATSRGDRGYEQYF. CDR3 DNA sequence: TGTGCCACCAGCAGGGGGGACAGGGGGTACGAGCAGTACTTC.